These T cell receptor beta chains were read from a single sample in a study of blood T cell repertoires in COVID-19. Data came from immunoSEQ multiplex PCR; TCRdb stores just in-frame clones and leaves some out. The sample lists about 310,000 clones, roughly 86% occurring once. The sequenced sample was peripheral blood. The receptors shown here come from a woman aged 45-59 years who had recovered from COVID-19. Both conserved end residues are part of each CDR3. Fields, in order: J gene, clone size, V gene, D gene, CDR3 protein, CDR3 DNA. D genes are given only for firm matches. A row's size may be missing; if present it is once, few, many or a size class.

>TRBJ2-1|-|TRBV30|-
CAWSEGVSPEQFF
TGTGCCTGGAGCGAGGGGGTTTCACCCGAGCAGTTCTTC
>TRBJ2-3|once|TRBV2|TRBD2
CASSVPRTSGGASDTQYF
TGTGCCAGCAGTGTACCAAGAACTAGCGGGGGGGCATCAGATACGCAGTATTTT
>TRBJ2-1|-|TRBV7-7|TRBD2
CASSTTSGGAFMNEQFF
TGTGCCAGCAGCACAACTAGCGGGGGGGCATTTATGAATGAGCAGTTCTTC
>TRBJ2-3|-|TRBV6-2/TRBV6-3|TRBD2
CASSYHPGTRDPDTQYF
TGTGCCAGCAGTTACCATCCCGGGACTAGAGACCCAGATACGCAGTATTTT
>TRBJ2-7|-|TRBV7-2|TRBD2
CASSLEGTNAYEQYF
TGTGCCAGCAGCTTAGAGGGGACTAACGCCTACGAGCAGTACTTC
>TRBJ2-2|-|TRBV7-9|-
CASSLSRAGTGELFF
TGTGCCAGCAGCCTCAGTAGGGCGGGGACCGGGGAGCTGTTTTTT
>TRBJ1-1|-|TRBV7-8|-
CASSVGLSPGDTEAFF
TGTGCCAGCAGCGTCGGACTCTCCCCTGGGGACACTGAAGCTTTCTTT
>TRBJ2-6|-|TRBV6-5|-
CASHSRSGANVLTF
TGTGCCAGCCATAGCCGCTCTGGGGCCAACGTCCTGACTTTC
>TRBJ2-1|few|TRBV9|TRBD2
CASSGKTGLAFNEQFF
TGTGCCAGCAGCGGGAAGACGGGACTAGCGTTCAATGAGCAGTTCTTC
>TRBJ1-2|-|TRBV10-1|-
CASTRDYGYTF
TGCGCCAGCACCAGGGACTATGGCTACACCTTC
>TRBJ2-7|once|TRBV4-1|TRBD2
CASSQSAGGAYEQYF
TGCGCCAGCAGCCAAAGCGCGGGGGGTGCCTACGAGCAGTACTTC
>TRBJ2-3|-|TRBV15|TRBD2
CATSSPSGITDTQYF
TGTGCCACCAGCAGTCCTAGCGGGATAACAGATACGCAGTATTTT
>TRBJ2-3|-|TRBV13|-
CASSLMQGSTDTQYF
TGTGCCAGCAGCTTAATGCAGGGGAGCACAGATACGCAGTATTTT
>TRBJ2-7|-|TRBV6-6|-
CASTPGEGSAYEQYF
TGTGCCAGCACCCCAGGGGAGGGCAGCGCCTACGAGCAGTACTTC
>TRBJ1-4|-|TRBV4-3|-
CASSQGGRANEKLFF
TGCGCCAGCAGCCAGGGGGGACGGGCTAATGAAAAACTGTTTTTT
>TRBJ1-4|-|TRBV15|-
CATSSVSEGLGKLFF
TGTGCCACCTCCTCGGTGTCGGAGGGATTAGGAAAACTGTTTTTT
>TRBJ2-7|-|TRBV12-3/TRBV12-4|-
CASSLWQSYEQYF
TGTGCCAGCAGTTTATGGCAGTCCTACGAGCAGTACTTC
>TRBJ1-2|-|TRBV7-2|-
CASSYSTGEGYTF
TGTGCCAGCAGCTATTCCACGGGGGAAGGCTACACCTTC
>TRBJ2-7|-|TRBV28|-
CASSWVSELYEQYF
TGTGCCAGCAGTTGGGTTAGCGAGCTCTACGAGCAGTACTTC
>TRBJ2-3|-|TRBV3-1/TRBV3-2|TRBD2
CASSQTAGGATDTQYF
TGTGCCAGCAGCCAAACGGCGGGGGGAGCCACAGATACGCAGTATTTT
>TRBJ2-5|-|TRBV13|TRBD2
CASTTSGKETQYF
TGTGCCAGCACCACGAGCGGGAAAGAGACCCAGTACTTC
>TRBJ1-1|few|TRBV19|-
CASTMNTEAFF
TGTGCCAGTACAATGAACACTGAAGCTTTCTTT
>TRBJ1-1|-|TRBV2|-
CASSGGQEAFF
TGTGCCAGCAGTGGAGGACAGGAAGCTTTCTTT
>TRBJ1-5|-|TRBV4-1|TRBD1
CASSQDSGTDNQPQHF
TGCGCCAGCAGCCAAGATTCGGGGACAGATAATCAGCCCCAGCATTTT
>TRBJ2-3|-|TRBV6-1|-
CASSEGRRFLDTQYF
TGTGCCAGCAGTGAAGGTCGGAGATTCTTAGATACGCAGTATTTT
>TRBJ1-2|-|TRBV7-2|TRBD1
CASSLETGPYGYTF
TGTGCCAGCAGCTTAGAGACAGGGCCATATGGCTACACCTTC
>TRBJ2-6|-|TRBV28|-
CASSRGTSGANVLTF
TGTGCCAGCAGTCGAGGGACATCTGGGGCCAACGTCCTGACTTTC
>TRBJ2-4|-|TRBV28|TRBD1
CASSQTGGAAKNIQYF
TGTGCCAGCAGCCAAACAGGGGGCGCAGCCAAAAACATTCAGTACTTC
>TRBJ1-1|-|TRBV28|-
CASRGGVETEAFF
TGTGCCAGCCGGGGGGGAGTAGAGACTGAAGCTTTCTTT
>TRBJ1-5|-|TRBV18|-
CASSPMDRNQPQHF
TGTGCCAGCTCACCGATGGACAGAAATCAGCCCCAGCATTTT
>TRBJ1-6|-|TRBV28|TRBD1
CASWSFTDRTYNSPLHF
TGTGCCAGCTGGTCGTTTACGGACAGGACTTATAATTCACCCCTCCACTTT
>TRBJ2-1|-|TRBV7-2|-
CASSFRETRIKDEQFF
TGTGCCAGCAGCTTTCGCGAGACTAGGATCAAGGATGAGCAGTTCTTC
>TRBJ2-3|few|TRBV2|TRBD2
CASSTSGLTDTQYF
TGTGCCAGCAGTACTAGCGGGCTCACAGATACGCAGTATTTT
>TRBJ2-7|few|TRBV5-1|TRBD2
CASSLELAGGVSEQYF
TGCGCCAGCAGCTTGGAACTAGCGGGAGGGGTTAGCGAGCAGTACTTC
>TRBJ2-1|-|TRBV5-1|-
CASSRTRYSSYNEQFF
TGCGCCAGCAGCAGAACTAGGTATAGCTCCTACAATGAGCAGTTCTTC
>TRBJ2-5|-|TRBV2|TRBD2
CASSESLAGVGETQYF
TGTGCCAGCAGTGAGTCGTTAGCGGGAGTCGGAGAGACCCAGTACTTC
>TRBJ2-5|-|TRBV11-2|-
CASSTKFGSRVLETQYF
TGTGCCAGCAGCACAAAGTTCGGGAGCCGGGTTCTGGAGACCCAGTACTTC
>TRBJ2-3|-|TRBV23-1|TRBD1
CASSQSSRTGTPDTQYF
TGCGCCAGCAGTCAATCTAGTCGGACAGGGACCCCAGATACGCAGTATTTT
>TRBJ2-5|-|TRBV9|-
CASSVGGDGTQYF
TGTGCCAGCAGCGTAGGCGGGGACGGGACCCAGTACTTC
>TRBJ1-5|-|TRBV6-5|-
CASSFRSNQPQHF
TGTGCCAGCAGTTTCCGGTCGAATCAGCCCCAGCATTTT
>TRBJ1-5|-|TRBV27|TRBD1
CASREQGGQPQHF
TGTGCCAGCAGGGAACAGGGGGGTCAGCCCCAGCATTTT
>TRBJ2-7|-|TRBV5-1|-
CASRTDSYEQYF
TGCGCCAGCAGGACAGACTCCTACGAGCAGTACTTC
>TRBJ2-3|-|TRBV28|-
CASIWGGTDTQYF
TGTGCCAGCATCTGGGGGGGCACAGATACGCAGTATTTT
>TRBJ2-1|-|TRBV2|-
CASSERISVNYGEQFF
TGTGCCAGCAGTGAAAGGATTAGCGTAAACTATGGTGAGCAGTTCTTC
>TRBJ2-3|-|TRBV6-5|-
CASSRLGGSGDTQYF
TGTGCCAGCAGCCGGCTAGGAGGGTCGGGAGATACGCAGTATTTT
>TRBJ1-2|many|TRBV27|-
CASSLLRGYGYTF
TGTGCCAGCAGTTTACTCAGGGGCTATGGCTACACCTTC